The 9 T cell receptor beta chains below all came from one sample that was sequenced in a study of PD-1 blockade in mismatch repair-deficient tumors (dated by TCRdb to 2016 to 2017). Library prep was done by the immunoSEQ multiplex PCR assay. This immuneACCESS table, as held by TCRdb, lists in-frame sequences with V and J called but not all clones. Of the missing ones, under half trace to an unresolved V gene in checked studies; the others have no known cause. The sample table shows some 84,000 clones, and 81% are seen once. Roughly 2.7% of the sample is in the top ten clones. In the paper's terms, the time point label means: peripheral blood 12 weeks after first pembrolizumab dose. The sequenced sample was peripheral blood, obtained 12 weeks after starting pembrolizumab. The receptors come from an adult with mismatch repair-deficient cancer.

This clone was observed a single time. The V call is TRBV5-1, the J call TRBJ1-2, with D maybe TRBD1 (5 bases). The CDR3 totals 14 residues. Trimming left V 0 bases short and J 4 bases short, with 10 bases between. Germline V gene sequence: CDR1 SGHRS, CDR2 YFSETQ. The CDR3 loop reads CASSLGQRFYGYTF. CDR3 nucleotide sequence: TGCGCCAGCAGCTTGGGACAGAGATTCTATGGCTACACCTTC.

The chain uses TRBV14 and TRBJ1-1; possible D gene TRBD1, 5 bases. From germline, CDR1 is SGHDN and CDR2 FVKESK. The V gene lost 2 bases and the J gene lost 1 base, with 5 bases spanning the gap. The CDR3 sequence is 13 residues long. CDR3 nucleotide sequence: TGTGCCAGCAGCCAAACAGGGAACACTGAAGCTTTCTTT. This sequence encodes CASSQTGNTEAFF.

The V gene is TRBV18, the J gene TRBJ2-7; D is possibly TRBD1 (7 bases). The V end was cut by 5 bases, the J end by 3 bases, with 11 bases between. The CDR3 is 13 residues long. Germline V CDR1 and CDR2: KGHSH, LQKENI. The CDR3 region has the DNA TGTGCCAGCTCAGATCAGGGGGGCTACGAGCAGTACTTC. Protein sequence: CASSDQGGYEQYF.

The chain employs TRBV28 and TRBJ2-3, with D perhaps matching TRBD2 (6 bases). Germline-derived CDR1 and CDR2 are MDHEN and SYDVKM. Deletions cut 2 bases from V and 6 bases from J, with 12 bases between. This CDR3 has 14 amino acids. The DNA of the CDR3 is TGTGCCAGCAGTTTAGGGGGGAGGCCGGATACGCAGTATTTT. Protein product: CASSLGGRPDTQYF.

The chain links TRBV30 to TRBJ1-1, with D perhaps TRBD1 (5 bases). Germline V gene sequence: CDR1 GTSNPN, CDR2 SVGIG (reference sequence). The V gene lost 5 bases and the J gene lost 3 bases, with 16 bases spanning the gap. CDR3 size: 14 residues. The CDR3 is CAWSTGVAYTEAFF. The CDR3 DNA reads TGTGCCTGGTCGACGGGGGTCGCGTACACTGAAGCTTTCTTT.

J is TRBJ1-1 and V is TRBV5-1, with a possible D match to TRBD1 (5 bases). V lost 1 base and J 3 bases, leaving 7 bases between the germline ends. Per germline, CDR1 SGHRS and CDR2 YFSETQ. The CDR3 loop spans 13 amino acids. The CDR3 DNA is TGCGCCAGCAGCTTGATAGGGGACACTGAAGCTTTCTTT. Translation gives CASSLIGDTEAFF.

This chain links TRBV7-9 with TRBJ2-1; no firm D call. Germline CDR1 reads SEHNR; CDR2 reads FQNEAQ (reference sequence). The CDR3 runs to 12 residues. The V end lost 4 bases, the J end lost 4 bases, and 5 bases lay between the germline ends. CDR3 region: CASSSGYNEQFF. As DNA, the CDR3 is TGTGCCAGCAGCTCCGGGTACAATGAGCAGTTCTTC.

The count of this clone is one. The CDR3 loop is CASSPTGWSEQYF. For the CDR3, the DNA is TGTGCCAGCAGCCCAACAGGGTGGAGCGAGCAGTACTTC. The J gene is TRBJ2-7, the V gene TRBV11-1; possibly TRBD1 for D (6 bases). Per germline, CDR1 SGHAT and CDR2 FQDESV (reference sequence). Trimming left V 5 bases short and J 6 bases short, with 14 bases between. The CDR3 length is 13 residues. The whole variable domain, remainder taken from reference TRBV11-1 and TRBJ2-7, is EAEVAQSPRYKITEKSQAVAFWCDPISGHATLYWYRQILGQGPELLVQFQDESVVDDSQLPKDRFSAERLKGVDSTLKIQPAELGDSAMYLCASSPTGWSEQYFGPGTRLTVT.

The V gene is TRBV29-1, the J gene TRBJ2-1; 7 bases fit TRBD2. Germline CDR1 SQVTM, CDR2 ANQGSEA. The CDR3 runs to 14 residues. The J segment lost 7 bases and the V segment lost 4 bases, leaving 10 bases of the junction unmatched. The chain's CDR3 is CSVGGRAFLNEQFF. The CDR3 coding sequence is TGCAGCGTTGGAGGGAGGGCCTTCTTAAATGAGCAGTTCTTC.